This T cell receptor beta chain was captured in a study of cytomegalovirus exposure and HLA in healthy donors. PCR involved 60 Vbeta and 13 Jbeta primers. Assay used: immunoSEQ multiplex PCR; TCRdb lists only in-frame clones, some missing. Among roughly 150,000 clones listed, 82% were seen once. The sequence derives from a male donor in good health and CMV-seronegative. Sequenced input: PBMCs.

The CDR3, as DNA: TGTGCCAGTAGTCCGGGACTAGCGGGAGTTTCCGTCGAGCAGTACTTC. Residues: CASSPGLAGVSVEQYF. The chain has TRBV19 and TRBJ2-7; 14 bases are a match to TRBD2. Germline-derived CDR1 and CDR2 are LNHDA and SQIVND (reference sequence). The CDR3 is 16 amino acids. The J segment lost 6 bases and the V segment lost 5 bases, leaving 9 bases of the junction unmatched.